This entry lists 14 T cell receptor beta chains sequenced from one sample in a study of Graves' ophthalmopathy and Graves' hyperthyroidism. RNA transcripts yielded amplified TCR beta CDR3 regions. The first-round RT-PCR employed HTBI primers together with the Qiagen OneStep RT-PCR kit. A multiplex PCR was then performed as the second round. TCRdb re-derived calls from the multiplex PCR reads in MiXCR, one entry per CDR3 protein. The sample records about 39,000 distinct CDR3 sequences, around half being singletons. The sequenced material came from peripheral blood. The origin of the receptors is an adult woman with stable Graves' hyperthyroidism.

The DNA for the CDR3 is TGTGCCAGCAGCTTAGTTTTCCGGGGCGAGCAGTACTTC. Translating gives CASSLVFRGEQYF. The chain recombines TRBV7-2 with TRBJ2-7; maybe TRBD2 (5 bases). Germline values: CDR1 SGHTA, CDR2 FQGNSA. V was shortened by 1 base and J by 6 bases, with 10 bases between the two germline ends. This CDR3 contains 13 residues.

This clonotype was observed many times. In DNA form, the CDR3 reads TGCGCCAGCAGCCTCACCAGGGAAAACACTGAAGCTTTCTTT. The encoded protein is CASSLTRENTEAFF. The J gene is TRBJ1-1, the V gene TRBV10-2, with D tentatively TRBD1 (5 bases). V shed 6 bases and J shed 2 bases, with 13 bases lying between them. Germline V gene sequence: CDR1 WSHSY, CDR2 SAAADI. There are 14 residues in the CDR3.

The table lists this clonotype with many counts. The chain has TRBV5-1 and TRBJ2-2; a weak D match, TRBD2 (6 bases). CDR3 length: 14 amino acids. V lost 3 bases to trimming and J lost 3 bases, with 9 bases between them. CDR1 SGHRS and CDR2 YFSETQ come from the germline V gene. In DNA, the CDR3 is TGCGCCAGCAGCTACGGGAGTGACACCGGGGAGCTGTTTTTT. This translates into CASSYGSDTGELFF.

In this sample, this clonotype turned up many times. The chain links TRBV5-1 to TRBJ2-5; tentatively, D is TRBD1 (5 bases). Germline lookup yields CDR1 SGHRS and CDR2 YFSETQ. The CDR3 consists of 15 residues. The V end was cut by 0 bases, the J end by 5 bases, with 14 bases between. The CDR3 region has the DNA TGCGCCAGCAGCTTGGTGCCAGGGCCGTTGGAGACCCAGTACTTC. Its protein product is CASSLVPGPLETQYF.

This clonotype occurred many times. The CDR3 DNA reads as TGTGCCAGTAGTATGGGAGGAGCGGGAGGCTACGAGCAGTACTTC. Amino acids: CASSMGGAGGYEQYF. V usage is TRBV19 and J usage is TRBJ2-7; 9 bases agree with TRBD2. J gave up 3 bases and V 3 bases, and 6 bases lay outside the gene matches. Per germline, CDR1 LNHDA and CDR2 SQIVND (reference sequence). The CDR3 has 15 amino acids.

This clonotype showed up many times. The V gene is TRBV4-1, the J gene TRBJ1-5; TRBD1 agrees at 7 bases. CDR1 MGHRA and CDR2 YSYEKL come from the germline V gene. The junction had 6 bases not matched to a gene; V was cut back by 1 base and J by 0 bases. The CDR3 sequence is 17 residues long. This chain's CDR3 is CASSQAQGGDSNQPQHF. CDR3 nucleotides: TGCGCCAGCAGCCAAGCCCAGGGGGGAGATAGCAATCAGCCCCAGCATTTT.

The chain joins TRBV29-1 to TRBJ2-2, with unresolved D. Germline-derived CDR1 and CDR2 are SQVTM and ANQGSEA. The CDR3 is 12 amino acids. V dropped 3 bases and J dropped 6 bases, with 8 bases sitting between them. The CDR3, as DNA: TGCAGCGTTGAGAGACCCCCCGGGGAGCTGTTTTTT. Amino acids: CSVERPPGELFF.

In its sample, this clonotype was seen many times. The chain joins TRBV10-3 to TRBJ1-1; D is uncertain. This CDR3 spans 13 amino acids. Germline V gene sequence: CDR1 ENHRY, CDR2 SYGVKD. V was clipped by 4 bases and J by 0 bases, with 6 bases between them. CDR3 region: CAISAVMNTEAFF. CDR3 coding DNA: TGTGCCATCAGTGCAGTCATGAACACTGAAGCTTTCTTT.

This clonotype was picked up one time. CDR3 sequence reads: CASGTSATGELFF. CDR3 coding DNA: TGTGCCAGCGGGACTAGCGCCACCGGGGAGCTGTTTTTT. The chain recombines TRBV19 with TRBJ2-2; 10 bases line up with TRBD2. The CDR3 runs 13 residues. Germline V gene sequence: CDR1 LNHDA, CDR2 SQIVND (reference sequence). V gave up 9 bases and J gave up 4 bases; unmatched junction bases: 2.

CDR3 loop: CASSLSGGGETQYF. The CDR3 bases are TGTGCCAGCAGCTTAAGCGGGGGCGGAGAGACCCAGTACTTC. V usage is TRBV11-2 and J usage is TRBJ2-5; 8 nucleotides line up with TRBD2. The germline CDR1 and CDR2 sequences are SGHAT and FQNNGV. The CDR3 is 14 residues long. V trimming: 2 bases; J trimming: 4 bases; junction bases outside the gene matches: 3.

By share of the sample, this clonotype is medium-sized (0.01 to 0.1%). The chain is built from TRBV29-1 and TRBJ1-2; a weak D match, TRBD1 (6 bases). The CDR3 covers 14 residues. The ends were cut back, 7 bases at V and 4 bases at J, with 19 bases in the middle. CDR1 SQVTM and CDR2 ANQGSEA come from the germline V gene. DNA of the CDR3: TGCAGCGACGACAGTGGGGGGCTTGGCTATGGCTACACCTTC. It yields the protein CSDDSGGLGYGYTF.

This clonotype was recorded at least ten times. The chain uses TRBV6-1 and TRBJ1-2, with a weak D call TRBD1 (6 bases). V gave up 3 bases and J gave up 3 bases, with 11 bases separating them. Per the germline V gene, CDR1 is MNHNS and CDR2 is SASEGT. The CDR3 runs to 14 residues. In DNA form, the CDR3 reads TGTGCCAGCAGTGATATGGACAGATACTATGGCTACACCTTC. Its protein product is CASSDMDRYYGYTF.

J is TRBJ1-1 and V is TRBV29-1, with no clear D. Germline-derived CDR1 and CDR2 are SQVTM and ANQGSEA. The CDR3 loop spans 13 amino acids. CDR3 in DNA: TGCAGTTCCCCGGGGATGCGGAACACTGAAGCTTTCTTT. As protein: CSSPGMRNTEAFF.

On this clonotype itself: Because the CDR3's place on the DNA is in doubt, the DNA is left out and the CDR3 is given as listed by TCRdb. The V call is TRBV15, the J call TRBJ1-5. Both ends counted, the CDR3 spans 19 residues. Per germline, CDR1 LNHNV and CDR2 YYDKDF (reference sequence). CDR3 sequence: CAMYPCATSRDRGDITQHF.